The sequence of this T cell receptor beta chain was determined in a study of cytomegalovirus exposure and HLA in healthy donors. V was cut by 2 bases and J by 4 bases, with 9 bases left in between. The CDR3 runs to 13 residues. From germline, CDR1 is SGHNT and CDR2 YYREEE (reference sequence). Primers included in the PCR were 60 Vbeta and 13 Jbeta primers. TCRdb's copy holds only in-frame clones and misses some; the assay was immunoSEQ multiplex PCR. The table includes over 90,000 clones, around 77% detected once. This chain joins TRBV5-4 and TRBJ2-5; D is unclear. The sequencing sample was made of PBMCs. The TCR sequence derives from a man over 45 in good health and CMV-seropositive. Written as DNA, the CDR3 is TGTGCCAGCAGCTTCCCGGGTGGAGAGACCCAGTACTTC. Protein product: CASSFPGGETQYF. The full variable domain, completed using reference TRBV5-4 and TRBJ2-5, is ETGVTQSPTHLIKTRGQQVTLRCSSQSGHNTVSWYQQALGQGPQFIFQYYREEENGRGNFPPRFSGLQFPNYSSELNVNALELDDSALYLCASSFPGGETQYFGPGTRLLVL.